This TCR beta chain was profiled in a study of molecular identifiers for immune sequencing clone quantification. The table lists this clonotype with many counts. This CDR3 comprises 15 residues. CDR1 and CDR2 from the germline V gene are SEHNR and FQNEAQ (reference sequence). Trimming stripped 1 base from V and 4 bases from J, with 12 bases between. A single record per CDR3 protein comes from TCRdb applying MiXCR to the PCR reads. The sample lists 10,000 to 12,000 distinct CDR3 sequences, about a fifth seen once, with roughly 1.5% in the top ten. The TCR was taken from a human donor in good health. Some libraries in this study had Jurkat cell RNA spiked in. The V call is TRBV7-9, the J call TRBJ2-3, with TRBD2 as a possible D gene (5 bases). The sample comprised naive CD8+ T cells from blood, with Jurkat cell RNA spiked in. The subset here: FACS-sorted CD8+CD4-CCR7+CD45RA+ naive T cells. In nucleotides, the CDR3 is TGTGCCAGCAGCTTAGTCCTAGCCCCTGCAGATACGCAGTATTTT. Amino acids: CASSLVLAPADTQYF.